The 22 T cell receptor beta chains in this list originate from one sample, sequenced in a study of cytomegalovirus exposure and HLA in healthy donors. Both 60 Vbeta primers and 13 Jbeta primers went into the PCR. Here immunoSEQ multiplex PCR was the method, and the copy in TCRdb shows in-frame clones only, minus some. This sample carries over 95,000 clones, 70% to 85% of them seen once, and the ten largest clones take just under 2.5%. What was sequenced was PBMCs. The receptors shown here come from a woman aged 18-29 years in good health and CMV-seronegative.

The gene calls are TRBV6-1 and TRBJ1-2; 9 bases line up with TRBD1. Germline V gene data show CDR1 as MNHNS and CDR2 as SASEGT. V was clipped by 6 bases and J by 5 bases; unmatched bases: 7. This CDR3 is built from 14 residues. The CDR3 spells CASSLDRGGYGYTF. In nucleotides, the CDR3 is TGTGCCAGCAGCCTCGACAGGGGGGGTTATGGCTACACCTTC.

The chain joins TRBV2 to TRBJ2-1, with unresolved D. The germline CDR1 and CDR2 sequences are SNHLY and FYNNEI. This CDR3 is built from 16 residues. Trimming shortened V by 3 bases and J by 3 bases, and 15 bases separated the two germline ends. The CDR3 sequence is CASSESAFKDYNEQFF. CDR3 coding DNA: TGTGCCAGCAGTGAGAGCGCCTTTAAGGACTACAATGAGCAGTTCTTC.

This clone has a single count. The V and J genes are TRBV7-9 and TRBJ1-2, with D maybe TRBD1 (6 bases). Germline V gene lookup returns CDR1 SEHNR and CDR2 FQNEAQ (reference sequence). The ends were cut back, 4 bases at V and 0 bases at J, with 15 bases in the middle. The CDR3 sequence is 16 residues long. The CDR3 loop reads CASSSSGTNTNYGYTF. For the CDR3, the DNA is TGTGCCAGCAGCTCTTCGGGGACAAACACTAACTATGGCTACACCTTC.

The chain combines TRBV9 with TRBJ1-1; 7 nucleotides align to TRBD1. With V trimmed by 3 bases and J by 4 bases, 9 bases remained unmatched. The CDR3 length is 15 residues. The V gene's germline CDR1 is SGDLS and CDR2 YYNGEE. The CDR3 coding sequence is TGTGCCAGCAGCGCCTCGGGACAGCCGGGCACTGAAGCTTTCTTT. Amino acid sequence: CASSASGQPGTEAFF.

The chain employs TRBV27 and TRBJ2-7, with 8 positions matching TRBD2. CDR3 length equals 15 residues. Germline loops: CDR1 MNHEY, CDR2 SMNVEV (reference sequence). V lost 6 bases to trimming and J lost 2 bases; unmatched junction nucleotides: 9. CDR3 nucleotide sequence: TGTGCCAGCAGGTCGGGGCGGGAGGTTACCTACGAGCAGTACTTC. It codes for CASRSGREVTYEQYF.

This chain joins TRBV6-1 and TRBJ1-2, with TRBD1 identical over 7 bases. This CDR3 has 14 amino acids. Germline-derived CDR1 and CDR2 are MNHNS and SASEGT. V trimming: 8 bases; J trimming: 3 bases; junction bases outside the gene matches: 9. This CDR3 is CASGYRDRHYGYTF. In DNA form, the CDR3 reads TGTGCCAGCGGTTATCGGGACAGACACTATGGCTACACCTTC.

The CDR3 bases are TGTGCCAGCAGTTTACGGACTAGCGGAGCCACAGATACGCAGTATTTT. Its protein product is CASSLRTSGATDTQYF. This chain links TRBV27 with TRBJ2-3; 10 positions match TRBD2. This CDR3 contains 16 residues. Germline CDR1 MNHEY, CDR2 SMNVEV (reference sequence). Trimming at V came to 2 bases and at J to 2 bases, leaving 4 bases not matched to a gene.

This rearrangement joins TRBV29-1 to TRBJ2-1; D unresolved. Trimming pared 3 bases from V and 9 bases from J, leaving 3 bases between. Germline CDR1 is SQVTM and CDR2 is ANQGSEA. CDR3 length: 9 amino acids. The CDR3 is CSVEAEQFF. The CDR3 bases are TGCAGCGTTGAGGCTGAGCAGTTCTTC.

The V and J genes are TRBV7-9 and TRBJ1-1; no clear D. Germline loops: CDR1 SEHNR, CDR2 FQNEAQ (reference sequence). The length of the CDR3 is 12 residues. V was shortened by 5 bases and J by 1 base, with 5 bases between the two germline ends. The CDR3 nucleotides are TGTGCCAGCAGCCGGGGGAACACTGAAGCTTTCTTT. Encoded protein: CASSRGNTEAFF.

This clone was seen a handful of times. The chain's CDR3 is CASSLMNTEAFF. In DNA form, the CDR3 reads TGTGCCAGCAGTTTAATGAACACTGAAGCTTTCTTT. This chain uses TRBV25-1 with TRBJ1-1; unclear D gene. Trimming cost V 5 bases and J 0 bases, with 4 bases left between them. This CDR3 spans 12 amino acids. Per germline, CDR1 MGHDK and CDR2 SYGVNS.

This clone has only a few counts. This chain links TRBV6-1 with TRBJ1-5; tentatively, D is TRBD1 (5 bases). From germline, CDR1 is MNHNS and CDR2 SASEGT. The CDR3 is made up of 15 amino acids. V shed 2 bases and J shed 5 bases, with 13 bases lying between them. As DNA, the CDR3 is TGTGCCAGCAGTGAATATGGGGGGGAGGATCAGCCCCAGCATTTT. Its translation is CASSEYGGEDQPQHF.

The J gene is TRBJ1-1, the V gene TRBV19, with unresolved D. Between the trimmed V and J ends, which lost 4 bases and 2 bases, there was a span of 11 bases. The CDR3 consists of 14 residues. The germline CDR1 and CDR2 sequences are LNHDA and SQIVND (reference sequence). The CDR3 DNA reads TGTGCCAGTAGTAGGGGTAGGACTAACACTGAAGCTTTCTTT. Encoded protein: CASSRGRTNTEAFF.

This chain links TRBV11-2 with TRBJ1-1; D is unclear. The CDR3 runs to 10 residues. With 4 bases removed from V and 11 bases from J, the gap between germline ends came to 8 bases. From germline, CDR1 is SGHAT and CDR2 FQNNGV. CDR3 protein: CASSSNGAFF. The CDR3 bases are TGTGCCAGCAGCTCGAATGGCGCTTTCTTT.

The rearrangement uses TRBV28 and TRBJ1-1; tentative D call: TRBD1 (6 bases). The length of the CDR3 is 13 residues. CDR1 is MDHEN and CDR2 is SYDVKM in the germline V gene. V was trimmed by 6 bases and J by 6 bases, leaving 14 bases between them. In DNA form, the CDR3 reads TGTGCCAGCAGAATCAGGGGAATCGCTGAAGCTTTCTTT. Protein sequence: CASRIRGIAEAFF.

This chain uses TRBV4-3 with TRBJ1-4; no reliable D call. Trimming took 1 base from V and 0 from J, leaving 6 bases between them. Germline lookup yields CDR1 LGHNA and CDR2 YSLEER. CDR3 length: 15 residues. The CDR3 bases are TGCGCCAGCAGCCAAGTCGTTGCAACTAATGAAAAACTGTTTTTT. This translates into CASSQVVATNEKLFF.

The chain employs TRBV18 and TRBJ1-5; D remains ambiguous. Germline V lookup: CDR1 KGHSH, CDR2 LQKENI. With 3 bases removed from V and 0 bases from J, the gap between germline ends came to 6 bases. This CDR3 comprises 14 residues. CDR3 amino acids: CASSPTASNQPQHF. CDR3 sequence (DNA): TGTGCCAGCTCACCTACAGCTAGCAATCAGCCCCAGCATTTT.

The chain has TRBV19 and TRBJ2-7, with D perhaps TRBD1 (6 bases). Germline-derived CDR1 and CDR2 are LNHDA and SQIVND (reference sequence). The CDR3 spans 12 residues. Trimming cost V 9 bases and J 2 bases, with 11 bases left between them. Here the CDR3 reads CASAGTTYEQYF. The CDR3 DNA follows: TGTGCCAGCGCCGGGACAACCTACGAGCAGTACTTC. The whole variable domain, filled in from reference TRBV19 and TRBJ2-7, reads DGGITQSPKYLFRKEGQNVTLSCEQNLNHDAMYWYRQDPGQGLRLIYYSQIVNDFQKGDIAEGYSVSREKKESFPLTVTSAQKNPTAFYLCASAGTTYEQYFGPGTRLTVT.

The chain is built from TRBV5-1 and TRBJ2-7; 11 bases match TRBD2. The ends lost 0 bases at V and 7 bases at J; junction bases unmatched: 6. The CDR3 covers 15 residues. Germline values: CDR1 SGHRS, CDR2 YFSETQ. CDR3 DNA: TGCGCCAGCAGCTTGGTACTAGCGGGAGATGAAGAGCAGTACTTC. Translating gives CASSLVLAGDEEQYF.

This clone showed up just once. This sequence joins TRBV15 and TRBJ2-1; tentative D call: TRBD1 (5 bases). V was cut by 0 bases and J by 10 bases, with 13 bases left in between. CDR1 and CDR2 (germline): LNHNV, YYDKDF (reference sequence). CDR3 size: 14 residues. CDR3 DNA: TGTGCCACCAGCAGAGAGTTGGGGCTGGGGGAGCAGTTCTTC. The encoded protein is CATSRELGLGEQFF.

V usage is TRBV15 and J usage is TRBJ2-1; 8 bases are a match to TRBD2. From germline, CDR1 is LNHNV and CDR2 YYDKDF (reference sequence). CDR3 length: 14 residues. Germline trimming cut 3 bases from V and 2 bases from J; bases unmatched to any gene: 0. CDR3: CATSSSGTYNEQFF. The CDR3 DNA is TGTGCCACCAGCAGTAGCGGGACCTACAATGAGCAGTTCTTC.

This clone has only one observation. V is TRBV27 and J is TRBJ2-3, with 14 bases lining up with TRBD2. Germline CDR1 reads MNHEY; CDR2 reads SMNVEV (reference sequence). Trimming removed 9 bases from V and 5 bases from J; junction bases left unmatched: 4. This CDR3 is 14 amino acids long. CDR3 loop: CASGLAGGIDTQYF. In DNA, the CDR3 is TGTGCCAGTGGACTAGCGGGGGGTATAGATACGCAGTATTTT.

The CDR3 DNA follows: TGTGCCAGCAGCTTCTCCGGGACTAGCGGGAGCTCCCCCGATGAGCAGTTCTTC. Translated, it gives CASSFSGTSGSSPDEQFF. This chain links TRBV7-6 with TRBJ2-1, with 14 bases identical to TRBD2. V shed 3 bases and J 8 bases; nucleotides not matched to a gene: 12. This CDR3 spans 18 amino acids. The germline V gene has CDR1 SGHVS and CDR2 FNYEAQ. The full variable domain, rest sourced from reference TRBV7-6 and TRBJ2-1, is GAGVSQSPRYKVTKRGQDVALRCDPISGHVSLYWYRQALGQGPEFLTYFNYEAQQDKSGLPNDRFSAERPEGSISTLTIQRTEQRDSAMYRCASSFSGTSGSSPDEQFFGPGTRLTVL.